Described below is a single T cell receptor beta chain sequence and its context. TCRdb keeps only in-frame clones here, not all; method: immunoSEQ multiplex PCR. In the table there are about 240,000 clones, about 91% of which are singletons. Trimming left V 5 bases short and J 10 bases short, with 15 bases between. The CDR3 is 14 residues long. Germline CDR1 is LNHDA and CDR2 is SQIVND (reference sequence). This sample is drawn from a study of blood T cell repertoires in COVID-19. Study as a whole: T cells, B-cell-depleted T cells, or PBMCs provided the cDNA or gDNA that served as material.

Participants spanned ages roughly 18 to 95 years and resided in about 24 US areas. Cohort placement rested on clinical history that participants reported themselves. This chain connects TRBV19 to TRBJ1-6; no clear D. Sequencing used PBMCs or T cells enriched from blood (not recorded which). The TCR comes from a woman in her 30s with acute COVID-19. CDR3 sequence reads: CASSSDFPGSPLHF. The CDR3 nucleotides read TGTGCCAGTAGTTCGGACTTCCCGGGCTCACCCCTCCACTTT.